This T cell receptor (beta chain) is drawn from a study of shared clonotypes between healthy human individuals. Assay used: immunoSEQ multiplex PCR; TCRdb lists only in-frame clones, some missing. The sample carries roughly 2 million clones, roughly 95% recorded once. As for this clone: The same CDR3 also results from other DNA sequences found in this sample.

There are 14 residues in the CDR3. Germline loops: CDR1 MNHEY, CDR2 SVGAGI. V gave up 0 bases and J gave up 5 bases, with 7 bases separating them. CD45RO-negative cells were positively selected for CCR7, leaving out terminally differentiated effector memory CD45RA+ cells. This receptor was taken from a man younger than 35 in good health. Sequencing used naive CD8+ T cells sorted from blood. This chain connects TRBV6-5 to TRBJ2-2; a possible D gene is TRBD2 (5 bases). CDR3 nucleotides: TGTGCCAGCAGTTACTCGAGAGGGACCGGGGAGCTGTTTTTT. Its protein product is CASSYSRGTGELFF.